The source of this T cell receptor beta chain is a study of breast tumors, draining lymph nodes, adjacent tissues. Study-level points and caveats: Findings are consistent with lymph node origin and intratumoral expansion of most tumor T cells.

This CDR3 contains 15 residues. V lost 3 bases and J lost 10, with 22 bases in between. Germline V gene lookup returns CDR1 DFQATT and CDR2 SNEGSKA (reference sequence). Breast cancer patients provided tissue from their axillary draining lymph nodes. TCRdb fed the multiplex PCR reads into MiXCR, producing one record per CDR3 protein. The sample has fewer than 150,000 distinct CDR3 sequences, 20% to 25% seen once; the top ten hold 2% to 2.5%. With regard to this clonotype: Its antigen is unidentified. A much bigger clone sits one base away, suggesting this may be a read error.

The TCR was taken from a female donor with breast cancer. Some clones in this sample may be carry-over from other donors' samples. The chain combines TRBV20-1 with TRBJ2-1; possibly TRBD2 for D (6 bases). The material sequenced was axillary lymph node tissue. The CDR3 region has the DNA TGCAGTGCTAGCCTCCCCGGCGGGACCTTGGGGGAGCAGTTCTTC. Protein: CSASLPGGTLGEQFF.